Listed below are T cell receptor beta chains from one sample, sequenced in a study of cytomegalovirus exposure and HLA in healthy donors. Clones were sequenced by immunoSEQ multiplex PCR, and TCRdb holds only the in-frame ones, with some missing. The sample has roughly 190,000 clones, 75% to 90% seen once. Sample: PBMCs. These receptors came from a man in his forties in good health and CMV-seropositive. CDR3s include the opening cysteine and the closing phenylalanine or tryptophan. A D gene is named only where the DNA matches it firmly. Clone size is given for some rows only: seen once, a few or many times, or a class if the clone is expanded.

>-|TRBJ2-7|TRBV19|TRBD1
CASSIPLPGQSLPREQYF
TGTGCCAGTAGTATCCCTCTTCCGGGACAGAGCCTCCCGAGGGAGCAGTACTTC
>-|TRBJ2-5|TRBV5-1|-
CASSLGAGDGTQYF
TGCGCCAGCAGCTTGGGAGCAGGGGATGGGACCCAGTACTTC
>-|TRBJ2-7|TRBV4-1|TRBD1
CASSKDRGTYEQYF
TGCGCCAGCAGCAAGGACAGGGGAACCTACGAGCAGTACTTC
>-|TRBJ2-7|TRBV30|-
CAWNRVGEQYF
TGTGCCTGGAACAGGGTTGGGGAGCAGTACTTC
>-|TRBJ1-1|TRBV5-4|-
CASSGDRFAEAFF
TGTGCCAGCAGCGGCGACAGATTCGCTGAAGCTTTCTTT
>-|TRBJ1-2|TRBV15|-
CATSRISGGGYTF
TGTGCCACCAGCAGAATCTCCGGGGGTGGCTACACCTTC
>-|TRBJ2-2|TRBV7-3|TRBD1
CASSIQQGNGGELFF
TGTGCCAGCAGCATCCAACAGGGGAATGGTGGGGAGCTGTTTTTT
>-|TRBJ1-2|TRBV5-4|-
CASSFGALSDF
TGTGCCAGCAGCTTTGGAGCCCTCTCCGACTTC
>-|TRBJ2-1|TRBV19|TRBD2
CASSIGRGGLNEQFF
TGTGCCAGTAGTATCGGGCGGGGGGGCCTCAATGAGCAGTTCTTC
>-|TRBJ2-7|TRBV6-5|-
CASSYSGGFYEQYF
TGTGCCAGCAGTTACTCGGGGGGTTTCTACGAGCAGTACTTC
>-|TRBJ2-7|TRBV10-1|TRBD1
CASSRDSSYEQYF
TGCGCCAGCAGTAGGGACAGCTCCTACGAGCAGTACTTC
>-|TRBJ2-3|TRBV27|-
CASSSGQRTQYF
TGTGCCAGCAGCTCGGGACAACGTACGCAGTATTTT
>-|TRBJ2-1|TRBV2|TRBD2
CASSSLGGGALYNEQFF
TGTGCCAGCAGTTCTTTAGGCGGGGGGGCTCTCTACAATGAGCAGTTCTTC
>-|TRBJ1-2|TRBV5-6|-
CASSLGMGTGLNYGYTF
TGTGCCAGCAGCTTGGGTATGGGGACGGGACTTAACTATGGCTACACCTTC
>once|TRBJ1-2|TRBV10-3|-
CAIRAEARGGYTF
TGTGCCATCAGGGCTGAGGCCAGGGGTGGCTACACCTTC
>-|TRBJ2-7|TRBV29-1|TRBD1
CSAAPDRRSYEQYF
TGCAGCGCCGCCCCGGACAGGCGATCCTACGAGCAGTACTTC
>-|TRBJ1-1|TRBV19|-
CASSIPYRVGNTEAFF
TGTGCCAGTAGTATCCCCTACAGGGTGGGGAACACTGAAGCTTTCTTT